This T cell receptor beta chain emerged from a study of Ad26.COV2.S vaccination and SARS-CoV-2 variants. Study observations and caveats: Total T cell responses were possibly underestimated by TCR breadth and depth analyses. Ad26.COV2.S recipients had broader spike-specific TCRs (P = 0.0014). Placebo recipients and vaccine recipients were similar in non-spike TCR breadth. Following vaccination, spike-specific CD8+ and CD4+ T cell responses reportedly exhibited substantial breadth.

Remarks on this clone: What it recognizes is unknown.

V dropped 7 bases and J dropped 2; count of bases not matched to a gene: 9. The CDR3 consists of 15 residues. Germline-derived CDR1 and CDR2 are WNHNN and SYGVQD (reference sequence). Profiled with immunoSEQ multiplex PCR; TCRdb holds only in-frame clones, not every one. The table records under 150,000 clones, more than 80% of them present only once. The sequence was collected from a human donor who had recovered from COVID-19. The gene calls are TRBV10-1 and TRBJ2-7, with 9 bases aligning to TRBD1. This specimen consisted of peripheral blood, obtained after recovery from COVID-19. The CDR3 nucleotides are TGCGCCAGCACCCTAGACCGGGACAGGGCCTACGAGCAGTACTTC. Its protein is CASTLDRDRAYEQYF.